The rows below give T cell receptor beta chains drawn from one sample of a study of blood T cells in healthy people across ages. Each CDR3 protein gets one entry after TCRdb re-called the 5' RACE reads with MiXCR. The table lists 1,300,000 or so distinct CDR3 sequences, approximately 59% of them singletons. Sequencing was carried out using blood. The receptors were gathered from a man younger than 30 in good health. CDR3s include the opening cysteine and the closing phenylalanine or tryptophan. Each record gives: J gene, clone size, D gene, V gene, CDR3 DNA, CDR3 protein. A D gene is named only where the DNA matches it firmly. Rows give clone size only sometimes, using once, few, many, or a class for an expanded clone.

TRBJ2-3 | - | - | TRBV12-2 | TGTGCAAGTCGCTTAGCAAAAACTGCTCCGGACCACATAGGGGCAGATACGCAGTATTTT | CASRLAKTAPDHIGADTQYF
TRBJ2-5 | - | TRBD1 | TRBV25-1 | TGTGCCAGCAGTGAGACCTTATCAGGGGGCGGAAAGACCCAGTACTTC | CASSETLSGGGKTQYF
TRBJ2-3 | - | - | TRBV7-2 | TGTGCCAGCAGCTTACTGGTAGCTAGCACAGATACGCAGTATTTT | CASSLLVASTDTQYF
TRBJ2-1 | - | - | TRBV11-2 | TGTGCCAGCAGCGCAAGGACTAACCCCAAGGATTACAATGAGCAGTTCTTC | CASSARTNPKDYNEQFF
TRBJ2-5 | few | - | TRBV6-6 | TGTGCCAGCAGTTACGGAGTTCGTGAGACCCAGTACTTC | CASSYGVRETQYF
TRBJ2-7 | - | TRBD1 | TRBV29-1 | TGCAGCGTCGGACAGGGGGCGGCCTACGAGCAGTACTTC | CSVGQGAAYEQYF
TRBJ2-1 | few | - | TRBV4-2 | TGTGCCAGCAGCCAAGATACCCCGGAGCAGTTCTTC | CASSQDTPEQFF
TRBJ1-2 | - | - | TRBV20-1 | TGCAGTGTACCGCCGGGCGCAACCTACTATGGCTACACCTTC | CSVPPGATYYGYTF
TRBJ1-1 | - | - | TRBV5-1 | TGCGCCAGCAGCTTGTGGATGGATAACACTGAAGCTTTCTTT | CASSLWMDNTEAFF
TRBJ1-5 | - | - | TRBV6-1 | TGTGCCAGCAGTGAAACCTATTCCGGGGGTCAGCCCCAGCATTTT | CASSETYSGGQPQHF
TRBJ2-7 | - | - | TRBV20-1 | TGCGGTGCTAGGAGGGGACAGTTGACCTACGAGCAGTACTTC | CGARRGQLTYEQYF
TRBJ2-3 | - | - | TRBV2 | TGTGCCAGCAGTGAACACCCAGTCGCGGCGCAGTATTTT | CASSEHPVAAQYF
TRBJ1-1 | - | - | TRBV20-1 | TGCAGTGCTAGAGGTTTAGCCCAGAACACTGAAGCTTTCTTT | CSARGLAQNTEAFF
TRBJ2-1 | - | - | TRBV27 | TGTGCCAGCAGTTTTGCAGGGGGGACCTGGGGTGAGCAGTTCTTC | CASSFAGGTWGEQFF
TRBJ1-6 | once | TRBD1 | TRBV7-2 | TGTGCCAGCAGTCGGACAGGGGCCGTCACCCTCCACTTT | CASSRTGAVTLHF
TRBJ2-7 | few | TRBD2 | TRBV20-1 | TGCAGTGGCATCCCTAGCGGGAGCTATGAGCAGTACTTC | CSGIPSGSYEQYF
TRBJ1-4 | - | TRBD1 | TRBV2 | TGTGCCAGCAGTGAGAGGACAGGGGGTAATGAAAAACTGTTTTTT | CASSERTGGNEKLFF
TRBJ2-6 | - | TRBD2 | TRBV27 | TGTGCGGCGGGAGCCGACTCTGGGGCCAACGTCCTGACTTTC | CAAGADSGANVLTF
TRBJ1-6 | - | - | TRBV27 | TGTGCCAGCAGTGCCTCCCGGGGGGATTCACCCCTCCACTTT | CASSASRGDSPLHF
TRBJ2-3 | - | TRBD1 | TRBV5-1 | TGCGCCAGCAGCTGGGGACAGAAGGACACAGATACGCAGTATTTT | CASSWGQKDTDTQYF
TRBJ2-1 | - | TRBD1 | TRBV28 | TGTGCCAGCAGTTTATACAGGGGGCTAAATGAGCAGTTCTTC | CASSLYRGLNEQFF
TRBJ2-3 | few | - | TRBV7-7 | TGTGCCAGCAGCTTCTCCGAAAGCACAGATACGCAGTATTTT | CASSFSESTDTQYF
TRBJ1-6 | - | TRBD1 | TRBV7-6 | TGTGCCAGCAGCTCGGGGGACAGCTATAATTCACCCCTCCACTTT | CASSSGDSYNSPLHF
TRBJ1-5 | few | TRBD1 | TRBV12-3/TRBV12-4 | TGTGCCAGCAGCGCCGGACAGGAAAATCAGCCCCAGCATTTT | CASSAGQENQPQHF
TRBJ2-5 | - | - | TRBV20-1 | TGCAGTGCCCCTGCTCTCGCAGAGCAGTACTTC | CSAPALAEQYF
TRBJ2-7 | few | - | TRBV4-1 | TGCGCCAGCAGCCAAGAGGTGGGTTCAGGGTACGAGCAGTACTTC | CASSQEVGSGYEQYF
TRBJ2-1 | few | - | TRBV7-2 | TGTGCCAGCAGCTTACGCTGGGGGGAGGTCAGTGAGCAGTTCTTC | CASSLRWGEVSEQFF
TRBJ2-7 | few | - | TRBV29-1 | TGCAGCGTAATAACAGGGAACGAGCAGTACTTC | CSVITGNEQYF
TRBJ1-1 | few | - | TRBV20-1 | TGCAGTGCTAGCCGCGCGGACAGGAACACTGAAGCTTTCTTT | CSASRADRNTEAFF
TRBJ1-5 | few | - | TRBV7-2 | TGCGCCAGCAGCCTGGACACCAATCAGCCCCAGCATTTT | CASSLDTNQPQHF
TRBJ2-7 | - | - | TRBV5-1 | TGCGCCAGCAGCTTGGTCGGGACAAGTGTCTCCTACGAGCAGTACTTC | CASSLVGTSVSYEQYF
TRBJ2-7 | few | - | TRBV9 | TGTGCCAGCAGCGTGGGACAAGACCTCTACGAGCAGTACTTC | CASSVGQDLYEQYF
TRBJ1-5 | once | - | TRBV5-6 | TGTGCCAGCAGCTCGGGTCGGCGTCCTAGCAATCAGCCCCAGCATTTT | CASSSGRRPSNQPQHF
TRBJ2-3 | few | - | TRBV4-1 | TGCGCCAGCAGCCTAAACAGGGATCATACGCAGTATTTT | CASSLNRDHTQYF
TRBJ2-3 | - | TRBD2 | TRBV29-1 | TGCAGCGTTGACAGGCCGGGAGGGCCCACAGATACGCAGTATTTT | CSVDRPGGPTDTQYF
TRBJ2-5 | - | - | TRBV21-1 | TGTGCCAGCAGCCACAGGGACAGGCGTTTTAAAGAGACCCAGTACTTC | CASSHRDRRFKETQYF
TRBJ2-7 | - | TRBD1 | TRBV4-1 | TGCGCCAGCAGCCACATGGACAGGGGGCATTACGAGCAGTACTTC | CASSHMDRGHYEQYF